The entry below describes one T cell receptor beta chain. Its antigen is unknown. The data derive from a study of human T cells and chemical hapten exposure. Study-level findings and limits: Significantly more large CDR3 similarity clusters were formed by expanded TCRs than by controls.

The CDR3 length is 15 residues. V shed 0 bases and J 4 bases; nucleotides not matched to a gene: 9. The germline gives CDR1 DFQATT, CDR2 SNEGSKA (reference sequence). Regarding time point: patch test 3, about 24 weeks after DPC sensitization. The treatment was: therapeutic diphenylcyclopropenone sensitization with weekly scalp DPC. TCRdb used MiXCR to reprocess the RACE reads, holding one entry per CDR3 protein. The sample carries approximately 160,000 distinct CDR3 sequences, 25% to 30% recorded once. The specimen was whole blood, collected in connection with sensitization to the hapten diphenylcyclopropenone (DPC). The receptor was isolated from a young woman with alopecia areata. Some clones in this sample may be carry-over from other donors' samples. This chain connects TRBV20-1 to TRBJ2-7; TRBD1 agrees at 7 bases. The CDR3 DNA reads TGCAGTGCTAGAGAGCGACAGGGCATGGTGTACGAGCAGTACTTC. The encoded protein is CSARERQGMVYEQYF.